This T cell receptor (beta chain) appears in the sequencing data of a study of neurological immune-mediated disorders (dated by TCRdb to about 2019). Background for the entire study: Peripheral blood TCR-beta repertoires from HTLV-I-associated myelopathy (HAM/TSP) patients, multiple sclerosis patients and healthy controls were compared by UMI-based sequencing. The 106 TCR-beta libraries covered PBMC samples along with longitudinal samples, technical triplicates, and paired sorted CD4+ and CD8+ T-cell subsets. Each longitudinal HAM/TSP and healthy donor was sampled at 3 time-points spaced at 3-40 month intervals. The cohort was made up of approximately 65 subjects, consisting of 14 HAM/TSP patients, 35 or so multiple sclerosis patients and around 20 healthy controls. Study-level results and caveats: TCR clonal expansion was highest in HAM/TSP patients and lowest in MS patients, with MS patients falling below even healthy controls. Expanded clones from different subjects shared no identical CDR3 amino acid sequences, which suggests that TCR-beta repertoires were private in all groups.

This clonotype was seen ten or more times. Its binding antigen is unknown. No much larger clone exists at a distance of one base, and base qualities are not known. Reading the label with the study, this specimen's time point is: longitudinal time-point 2. For the unsorted PBMC libraries, 2 million PBMCs were stored in RNAlater at -80 degrees C until RNA extraction and were used to generate the libraries. Peripheral blood underwent Ficoll-Hypaque density gradient centrifugation to isolate PBMCs, which were then cryopreserved in liquid nitrogen. Spanning cysteine to phenylalanine, the CDR3 consists of 13 amino acids. The kept DNA is CDR3 alone, 39 bases in frame from the first base. The germline V gene (reference sequence) specifies LGHDT as CDR1 and YNNKEL as CDR2. V gives up 2 bases and J gives up 1 base, and the segment between their germline ends measures 5 bases. cDNA synthesis used template-switch 5'RACE with a primer carrying a 10-nucleotide random unique molecular identifier tagging each TCR transcript. Over 200 million TCR-beta sequences, covering 15-18 subjects, were produced in each sequencing run. The RNeasy kit was used for extraction of total RNA. TCR-beta VDJ regions were amplified with primers for the TCR constant region and the 5'RACE anchor, using the KAPA Real-time Library Amplification kit. Sample indexes and Illumina adaptors were added in a first PCR, and a second PCR then increased library yield. After Ampure bead purification, the roughly 650 bp TCR product was size-selected on a 2% E-gel SizeSelection system. Before pooling, libraries had their quality checked on a Bioanalyzer, their concentration measured with Qubit, and their quantity determined with the Kapa Library Quantification kit. An Illumina HiSeq 2500 sequenced the libraries paired-end 2 x 150 bp. To increase sequence diversity, about 23-30% phiX was spiked into each library pool. The authors' analysis ran thus. The UMI-based MiGEC pipeline processed quality-filtered reads and removed over 80% of raw TCR sequences during error correction. IMGT germline references were used for aligning VDJ genes, and each clonotype was defined as a unique CDR3 amino acid sequence together with its V-J genes. Clonal expansion, Shannon diversity, and CDR3 relatedness (CalcPairwiseDistances, ClusterSamples) were evaluated with VDJtools, and phylogenetic trees were built with CLCbio workbench. Using coefficient-of-variation modelling across technical triplicates, the study counted a clone as expanded if it had at least 8 unique UMIs. TCRdb ran its own pipeline on the public reads, namely fastp trimming at Q25 and MiXCR clone calling, and kept in-frame beta chains. Here each entry gathers all rows of one CDR3 protein and keeps the most common genes and DNA. None of the V and J calls come from the authors' own analysis; TCRdb made them. Recorded for this sample are around 50,000 distinct CDR3 sequences; around 13% of them occurred a single time. Roughly 4.5% of the sample is taken by the ten largest.

The rearranged chain carries TRBV3-1 and TRBJ1-1; no D gene is confidently identified. Sequenced sample: PBMCs. This sequence originates from a male donor with HTLV-1-associated myelopathy (HAM/TSP). The CDR3 corresponds to CASSQKGNTEAFF. The DNA is as follows: TGTGCCAGCAGCCAAAAGGGGAACACTGAAGCTTTCTTT.